A selection of T cell receptor beta chains follows, all from one sample in a study of blood T cell repertoires in COVID-19. TCRdb's copy holds only in-frame clones and misses some; the assay was immunoSEQ multiplex PCR. The sample lists 180,000 or so clones, 86% occurring once. Sequencing was carried out using peripheral blood. Source of these receptors: an elderly woman in a cohort sampled during active or convalescent COVID-19. Both conserved end residues are part of each CDR3. D genes are given only for firm matches.

v_call: TRBV19; d_call: TRBD1; j_call: TRBJ2-4; cdr3_aa: CASSTGGRLAKNIQYF
v_call: TRBV4-2; d_call: TRBD2; j_call: TRBJ2-2; cdr3_aa: CASSLIAGGRGELFF
v_call: TRBV5-6; d_call: TRBD2; j_call: TRBJ2-1; cdr3_aa: CASSKTGGLNNEQFF
v_call: TRBV24-1; d_call: -; j_call: TRBJ1-6; cdr3_aa: CATSEAVHNSPLHF
v_call: TRBV7-9; d_call: -; j_call: TRBJ1-2; cdr3_aa: CASSSQGYGYTF
v_call: TRBV6-1; d_call: -; j_call: TRBJ1-4; cdr3_aa: CASSERGEKLFF
v_call: TRBV5-1; d_call: -; j_call: TRBJ1-1; cdr3_aa: CASSLPGDSNTEAFF
v_call: TRBV5-1; d_call: TRBD1; j_call: TRBJ1-6; cdr3_aa: CASSWGQGVGSPLHF
v_call: TRBV6-4; d_call: TRBD2; j_call: TRBJ2-1; cdr3_aa: CASSDGGGGHEQFF
v_call: TRBV6-6; d_call: TRBD1; j_call: TRBJ2-3; cdr3_aa: CASSLRTGGVHDTQYF
v_call: TRBV6-4; d_call: -; j_call: TRBJ2-1; cdr3_aa: CASSDSLGGPNEQFF
v_call: TRBV6-5; d_call: TRBD1; j_call: TRBJ1-3; cdr3_aa: CASSYSGQGSGNTIYF
v_call: TRBV4-3; d_call: TRBD1; j_call: TRBJ1-4; cdr3_aa: CASSQSGTGGEKLFF
v_call: TRBV28; d_call: TRBD2; j_call: TRBJ2-1; cdr3_aa: CASSPRPSGGRDEQFF
v_call: TRBV19; d_call: -; j_call: TRBJ2-3; cdr3_aa: CASSIPGADTQYF
v_call: TRBV14; d_call: -; j_call: TRBJ1-1; cdr3_aa: CASQGSTEAFF
v_call: TRBV15; d_call: -; j_call: TRBJ1-5; cdr3_aa: CATSRGADQPQHF
v_call: TRBV5-1; d_call: -; j_call: TRBJ2-5; cdr3_aa: CASSLGQGRQETQYF
v_call: TRBV29-1; d_call: TRBD1; j_call: TRBJ1-2; cdr3_aa: CSVPMGTDYGYTF
v_call: TRBV7-9; d_call: TRBD1; j_call: TRBJ1-1; cdr3_aa: CAIDRAFNTEAFF
v_call: TRBV7-9; d_call: -; j_call: TRBJ2-2; cdr3_aa: CASSLPGGGETGELFF
v_call: TRBV3-1/TRBV3-2; d_call: -; j_call: TRBJ2-5; cdr3_aa: CASSQGGTATETQYF
v_call: TRBV11-2; d_call: -; j_call: TRBJ1-4; cdr3_aa: CASSFGSPAEDEKLFF
v_call: TRBV30; d_call: TRBD1; j_call: TRBJ1-1; cdr3_aa: CAWRRDRGLRTEAFF
v_call: TRBV7-9; d_call: TRBD1; j_call: TRBJ1-2; cdr3_aa: CASSLEGTGHGYTF
v_call: TRBV27; d_call: -; j_call: TRBJ1-5; cdr3_aa: CASSFFWSAGNYSNQPQHF
v_call: TRBV3-1/TRBV3-2; d_call: -; j_call: TRBJ2-2; cdr3_aa: CASSPRGGLTGELFF
v_call: TRBV30; d_call: TRBD2; j_call: TRBJ2-1; cdr3_aa: CAWSVSPHRGGEGNEQFF
v_call: TRBV10-3; d_call: TRBD2; j_call: TRBJ2-1; cdr3_aa: CAISDRLAGGPHNEQFF
v_call: TRBV7-9; d_call: -; j_call: TRBJ2-1; cdr3_aa: CASSSRGPEEQFF
v_call: TRBV25-1; d_call: TRBD1; j_call: TRBJ2-2; cdr3_aa: CASSEFGTGSTGELFF
v_call: TRBV14; d_call: TRBD2; j_call: TRBJ2-1; cdr3_aa: CASSLGLAGVNEQFF
v_call: TRBV18; d_call: -; j_call: TRBJ1-5; cdr3_aa: CASSPPGLRLGNQPQHF
v_call: TRBV12-3/TRBV12-4; d_call: -; j_call: TRBJ2-7; cdr3_aa: CASTSVDYEQYF
v_call: TRBV5-1; d_call: -; j_call: TRBJ1-6; cdr3_aa: CASSLEGGDSPLHF
v_call: TRBV5-1; d_call: TRBD2; j_call: TRBJ2-5; cdr3_aa: CASSLGGARQETQYF
v_call: TRBV13; d_call: -; j_call: TRBJ1-5; cdr3_aa: CASSLGGNNQPQHF
v_call: TRBV2; d_call: -; j_call: TRBJ2-5; cdr3_aa: CASSQEFQETQYF
v_call: TRBV19; d_call: -; j_call: TRBJ1-3; cdr3_aa: CASSARLLSGNTIYF
v_call: TRBV9; d_call: -; j_call: TRBJ2-5; cdr3_aa: CASSVGDFQETQYF
v_call: TRBV3-1/TRBV3-2; d_call: -; j_call: TRBJ1-4; cdr3_aa: CASSQVMVLATEKLFF
v_call: TRBV11-3; d_call: -; j_call: TRBJ2-7; cdr3_aa: CASSPAQGSLVYEQYF
v_call: TRBV9; d_call: TRBD1; j_call: TRBJ1-1; cdr3_aa: CASSQGGVGATEAFF
v_call: TRBV6-5; d_call: -; j_call: TRBJ1-5; cdr3_aa: CASSPGRRQPQHF
v_call: TRBV3-1/TRBV3-2; d_call: -; j_call: TRBJ1-4; cdr3_aa: CASSQWDNSEARYEKLFF
v_call: TRBV2; d_call: -; j_call: TRBJ2-2; cdr3_aa: CASSAVGTKNTGELFF
v_call: TRBV24-1; d_call: -; j_call: TRBJ1-6; cdr3_aa: CASQKGPNSPLHF
v_call: TRBV30; d_call: -; j_call: TRBJ1-1; cdr3_aa: CAWGRGRGRIRGNTEAFF
v_call: TRBV5-1; d_call: TRBD2; j_call: TRBJ2-1; cdr3_aa: CASSSGLAGILPNNEQFF
v_call: TRBV29-1; d_call: -; j_call: TRBJ1-4; cdr3_aa: CSVERGVNEKLFF
v_call: TRBV27; d_call: -; j_call: TRBJ1-5; cdr3_aa: CASSFYSNQPQHF
v_call: TRBV18; d_call: TRBD1; j_call: TRBJ1-2; cdr3_aa: CASSPIATTGTLTYGYTF
v_call: TRBV15; d_call: TRBD2; j_call: TRBJ2-5; cdr3_aa: CATSSTSGVWETQYF